Below, one TCR beta chain is given with its context. Its antigen is unidentified. These data come from a study of CD8 T cells in Susac syndrome. Study-level points and caveats: The study acknowledged a relatively small number of individuals in its TCR sequencing and HLA analysis.

An amount of RNA that ranged from roughly 0.5 to 1 ug was reverse transcribed with random hexamers. The immunoSEQ assay covered 54 Vbeta and 13 Jbeta segments for CDR3. TCRdb redid the calling of the immunoSEQ multiplex PCR reads with MiXCR, one entry per CDR3 protein. The sample has 69,000 or so distinct CDR3 sequences, 85% to 95% seen once. Healthy donors served as the controls. They were matched for age and sex. The authors negatively isolated CD8+ and CD4+ T cells and FACS-enriched TEMRA cells. With 4 bases clipped from V and 2 bases from J, the junction kept 13 bases outside the gene matches. Looked up from germline, CDR1 is SEHNR and CDR2 is FQNEAQ (reference sequence). CDR3 length: 18 residues.

This TCR came from a human donor in good health. Source material: CD8+ T cells from PBMCs. The chain joins TRBV7-9 to TRBJ2-4; 8 nucleotides match TRBD2. The CDR3 loop reads CASSSFSPSGWSKNIQYF. The DNA for the CDR3 is TGTGCCAGCAGCTCTTTCTCTCCTAGCGGGTGGTCCAAAAACATTCAGTACTTC.